The entry that follows covers one TCR beta chain sequence. V was shortened by 0 bases and J by 6 bases, with 7 bases between the two germline ends. The CDR3 has 13 amino acids. The germline gives CDR1 MNHEY, CDR2 SMNVEV (reference sequence). Source study methods: Scientists estimated how many nucleated cells there were by amplifying reference gene primers. Data came from immunoSEQ multiplex PCR; TCRdb stores just in-frame clones and leaves some out. The V and J calls and clone size are taken from that table; D and trimming were inferred from the DNA. The sample lists approximately 200,000 clones, about 91% occurring once. The data stem from a study of blood T cell repertoires in COVID-19. Study as a whole: Some COVID-19 samples were acute and others convalescent; all came from the United States, Italy and Spain. T cells, B-cell-depleted T cells, or PBMCs supplied cDNA or gDNA.

Sequencing used peripheral blood. The source of this sequence is a woman aged 30 to 39 with acute or convalescent COVID-19. The genes are TRBV27 and TRBJ2-3; D might be TRBD1 (5 bases). The CDR3 DNA sequence: TGTGCCAGCAGTTTATCTAGGGGCGATACGCAGTATTTT. The encoded protein is CASSLSRGDTQYF.